This entry features one T cell receptor (beta chain) sequence. Profiling relied on immunoSEQ multiplex PCR, and the TCRdb table lists in-frame clones only, not all of them. The repertoire holds some 700,000 clones, with 85% to 90% as singletons. These data come from a study of shared T cell receptors in the human thymus. CDR3 length: 14 residues. Losses at the gene ends were 5 bases for V and 4 bases for J; bases not matched to a gene: 7. From germline, CDR1 is MNHEY and CDR2 SMNVEV (reference sequence). A further study also used this sample, focusing on human thymus T cells.

The source of this sequence is a boy under two years old with a congenital heart defect. This sequence joins TRBV27 and TRBJ2-7; 8 bases match TRBD1. The sequenced sample consisted of thymocytes. The CDR3 nucleotides are TGTGCCAGCAGTATCGACAGGGGAGGATACGAGCAGTACTTC. Translation: CASSIDRGGYEQYF.